This T cell receptor (beta chain) stems from a study of T-cell reconstitution after alpha-beta-depleted transplantation in children. A library of TCRbeta sequences, prepared with unique molecular identifiers, was generated. One entry per CDR3 protein results from TCRdb running MiXCR on the PCR reads. The data hold about 980,000 distinct CDR3 sequences, with about 29% observed a single time. Study-level findings and limits: T-cell numbers and diversity one year post-transplant derived largely from freshly generated T cells. The origin of alpha-beta T cells about two months after transplant was reportedly several hundred expanded graft clones. Some patients' high day-60 TCRbeta diversity was attributed to recipient cells surviving conditioning.

The V gene lost 4 bases and the J gene lost 5 bases, with 9 bases spanning the gap. Germline V gene data show CDR1 as SGHDT and CDR2 as YYEEEE. The CDR3 consists of 12 residues. Points on this clonotype: Its antigen remains unidentified.

The sequence was collected from a boy in the first two years of life who had a stem cell transplant for SCID, so the T cells may come from the graft donor. J is TRBJ2-5 and V is TRBV5-6; unclear D gene. The sample in question was PBMCs, mostly from graft donor cells, obtained 360 days after TCRalphabeta/CD19-depleted stem cell transplant. CDR3 region: CASSRLRETQYF. CDR3 sequence (DNA): TGTGCCAGCAGCCGCCTTAGGGAGACCCAGTACTTC.